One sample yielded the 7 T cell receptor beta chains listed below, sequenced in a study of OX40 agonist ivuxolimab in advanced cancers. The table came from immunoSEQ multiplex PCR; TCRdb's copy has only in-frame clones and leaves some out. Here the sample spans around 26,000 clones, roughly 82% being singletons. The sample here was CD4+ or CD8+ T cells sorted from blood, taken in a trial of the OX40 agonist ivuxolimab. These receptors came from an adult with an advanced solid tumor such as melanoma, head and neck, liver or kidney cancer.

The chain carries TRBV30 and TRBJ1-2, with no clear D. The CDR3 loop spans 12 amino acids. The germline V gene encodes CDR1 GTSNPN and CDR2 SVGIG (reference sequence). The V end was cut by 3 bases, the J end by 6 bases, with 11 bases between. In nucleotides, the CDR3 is TGTGCCTGGAGAGGGCCCTTAGATGGCTACACCTTC. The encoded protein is CAWRGPLDGYTF.

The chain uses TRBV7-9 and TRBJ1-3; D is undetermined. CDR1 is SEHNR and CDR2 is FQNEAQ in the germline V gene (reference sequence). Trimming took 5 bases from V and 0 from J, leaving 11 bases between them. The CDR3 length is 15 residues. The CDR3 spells CASSLRTDSGNTIYF. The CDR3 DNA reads TGTGCCAGCAGCCTTCGGACGGACTCTGGAAACACCATATATTTT.

The CDR3, as DNA: TGTGCCAGCAGCCCTAGACAGTTCGGGGACGAGCAGTACTTC. Protein: CASSPRQFGDEQYF. V is TRBV27 and J is TRBJ2-7; perhaps D is TRBD1 or TRBD2 (5 bases each). V was shortened by 6 bases and J by 5 bases, with 17 bases between the two germline ends. The CDR3 is 14 amino acids. Germline CDR1 is MNHEY and CDR2 is SMNVEV (reference sequence).

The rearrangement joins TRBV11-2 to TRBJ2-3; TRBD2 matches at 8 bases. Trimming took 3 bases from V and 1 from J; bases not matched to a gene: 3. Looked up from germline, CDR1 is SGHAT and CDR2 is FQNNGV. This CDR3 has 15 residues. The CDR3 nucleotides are TGTGCCAGCAGCTTGTGGCGGGGGGGCACAGATACGCAGTATTTT. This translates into CASSLWRGGTDTQYF.

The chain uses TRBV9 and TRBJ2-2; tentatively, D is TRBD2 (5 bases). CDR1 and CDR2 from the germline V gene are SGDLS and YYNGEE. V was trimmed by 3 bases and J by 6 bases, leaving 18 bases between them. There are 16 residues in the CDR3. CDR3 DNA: TGTGCCAGCAGCGGTGTGTCCTGGCCAGCGGCCGGGGAGCTGTTTTTT. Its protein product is CASSGVSWPAAGELFF.

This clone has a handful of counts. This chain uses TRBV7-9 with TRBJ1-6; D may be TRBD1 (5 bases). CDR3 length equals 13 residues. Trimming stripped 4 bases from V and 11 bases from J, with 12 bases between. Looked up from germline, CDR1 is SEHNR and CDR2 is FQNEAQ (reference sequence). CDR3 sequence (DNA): TGTGCCAGCAGCTCACCGGGGGATCCACCCCTCCACTTT. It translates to CASSSPGDPPLHF.

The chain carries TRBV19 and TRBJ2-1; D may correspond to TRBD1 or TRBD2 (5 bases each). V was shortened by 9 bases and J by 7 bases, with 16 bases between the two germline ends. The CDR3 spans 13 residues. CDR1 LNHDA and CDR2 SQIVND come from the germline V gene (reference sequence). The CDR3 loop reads CASKPGSPNEQFF. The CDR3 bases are TGTGCCAGCAAGCCAGGGAGCCCGAATGAGCAGTTCTTC.